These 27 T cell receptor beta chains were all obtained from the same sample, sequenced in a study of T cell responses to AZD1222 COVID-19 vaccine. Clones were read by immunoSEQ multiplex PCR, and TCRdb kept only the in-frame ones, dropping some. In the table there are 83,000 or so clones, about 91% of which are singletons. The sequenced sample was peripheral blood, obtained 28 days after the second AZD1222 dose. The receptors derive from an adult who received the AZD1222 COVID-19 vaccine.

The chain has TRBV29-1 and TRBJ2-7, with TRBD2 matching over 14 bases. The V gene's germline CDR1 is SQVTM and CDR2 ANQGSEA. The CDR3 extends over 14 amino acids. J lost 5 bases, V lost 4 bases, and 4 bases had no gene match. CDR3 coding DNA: TGCAGCGTTGGGACTAGCGGGAGGTTGGACGAGCAGTACTTC. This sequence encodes CSVGTSGRLDEQYF.

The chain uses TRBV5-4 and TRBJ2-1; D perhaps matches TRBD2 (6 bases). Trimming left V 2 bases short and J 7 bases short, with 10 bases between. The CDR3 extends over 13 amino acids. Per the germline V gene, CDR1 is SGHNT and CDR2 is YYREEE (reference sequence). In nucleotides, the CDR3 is TGTGCCAGCAGCTTTTCGGCGGGAAATGAGCAGTTCTTC. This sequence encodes CASSFSAGNEQFF.

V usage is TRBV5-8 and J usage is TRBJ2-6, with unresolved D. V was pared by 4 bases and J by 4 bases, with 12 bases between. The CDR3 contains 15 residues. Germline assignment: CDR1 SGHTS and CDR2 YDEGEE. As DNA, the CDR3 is TGTGCCAGCAGCGACGAGGTATCCGGGGCCAACGTCCTGACTTTC. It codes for CASSDEVSGANVLTF.

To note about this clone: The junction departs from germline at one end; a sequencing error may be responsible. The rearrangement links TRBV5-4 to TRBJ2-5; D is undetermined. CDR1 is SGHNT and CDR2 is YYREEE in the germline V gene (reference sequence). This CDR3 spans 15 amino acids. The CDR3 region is CASSLGQAYQGTQYF. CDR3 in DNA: TGTGCCAGCAGCTTGGGGCAGGCTTACCAAGGGACCCAGTACTTC.

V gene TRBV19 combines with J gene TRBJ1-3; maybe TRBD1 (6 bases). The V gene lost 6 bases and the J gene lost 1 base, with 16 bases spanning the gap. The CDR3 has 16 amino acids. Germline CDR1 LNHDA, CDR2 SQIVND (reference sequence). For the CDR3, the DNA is TGTGCCAGTAGCCCCGGGGGCATTCGTTCTGGAAACACCATATATTTT. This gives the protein CASSPGGIRSGNTIYF.

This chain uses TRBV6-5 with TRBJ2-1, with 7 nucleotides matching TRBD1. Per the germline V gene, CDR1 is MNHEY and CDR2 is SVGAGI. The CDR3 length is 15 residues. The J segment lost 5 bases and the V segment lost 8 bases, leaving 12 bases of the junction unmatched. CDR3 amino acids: CASGNRGSWDNEQFF. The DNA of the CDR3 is TGTGCCAGCGGAAACAGGGGAAGTTGGGACAATGAGCAGTTCTTC.

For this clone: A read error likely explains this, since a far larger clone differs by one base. CDR3 in DNA: TGTGCCAGCAGCGGGACTAGCGGGAGCACAGATACGCAGTATTTT. Amino acid sequence: CASSGTSGSTDTQYF. The rearrangement links TRBV7-9 to TRBJ2-3; 12 nucleotides line up with TRBD2. This CDR3 has 15 residues. Looked up from germline, CDR1 is SEHNR and CDR2 is FQNEAQ (reference sequence). Unmatched junction bases numbered 0, after V lost 5 bases and J lost 0 bases.

The CDR3 DNA reads as TGCAGGGCGGGAAATGAAAAACTGTTTTTT. Protein sequence: CRAGNEKLFF. The genes are TRBV20-1 and TRBJ1-4; unclear D gene. Germline V gene lookup returns CDR1 DFQATT and CDR2 SNEGSKA (reference sequence). The CDR3 is 10 amino acids.

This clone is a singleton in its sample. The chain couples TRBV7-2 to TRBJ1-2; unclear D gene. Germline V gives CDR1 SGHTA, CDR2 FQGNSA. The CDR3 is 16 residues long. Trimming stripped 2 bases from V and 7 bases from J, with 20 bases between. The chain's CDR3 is CASSLNGHPSLVGYTF. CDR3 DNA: TGTGCCAGCAGCTTAAACGGGCACCCTTCGCTCGTTGGCTACACCTTC.

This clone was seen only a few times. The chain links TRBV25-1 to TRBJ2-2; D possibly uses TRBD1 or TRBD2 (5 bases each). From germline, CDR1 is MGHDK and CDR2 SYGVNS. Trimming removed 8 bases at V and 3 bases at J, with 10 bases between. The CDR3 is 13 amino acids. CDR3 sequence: CASSRGDTGELFF. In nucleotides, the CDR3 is TGTGCCAGCTCGAGGGGTGACACCGGGGAGCTGTTTTTT. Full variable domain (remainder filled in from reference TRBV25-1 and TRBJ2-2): EADIYQTPRYLVIGTGKKITLECSQTMGHDKMYWYQQDPGMELHLIHYSYGVNSTEKGDLSSESTVSRIRTEHFPLTLESARPSHTSQYLCASSRGDTGELFFGEGSRLTVL.

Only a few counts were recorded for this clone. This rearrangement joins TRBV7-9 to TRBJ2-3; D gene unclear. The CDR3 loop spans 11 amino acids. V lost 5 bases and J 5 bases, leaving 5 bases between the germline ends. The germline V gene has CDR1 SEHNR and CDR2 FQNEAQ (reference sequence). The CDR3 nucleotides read TGTGCCAGCAGCGTAGGAGATACGCAGTATTTT. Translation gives CASSVGDTQYF.

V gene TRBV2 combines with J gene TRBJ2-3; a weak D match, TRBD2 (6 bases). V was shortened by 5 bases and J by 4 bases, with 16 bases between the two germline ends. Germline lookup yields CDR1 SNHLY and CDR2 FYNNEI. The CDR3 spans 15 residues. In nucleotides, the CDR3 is TGTGCCAGCAGTAGGGACTCCAATGGGGCAGATACGCAGTATTTT. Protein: CASSRDSNGADTQYF.

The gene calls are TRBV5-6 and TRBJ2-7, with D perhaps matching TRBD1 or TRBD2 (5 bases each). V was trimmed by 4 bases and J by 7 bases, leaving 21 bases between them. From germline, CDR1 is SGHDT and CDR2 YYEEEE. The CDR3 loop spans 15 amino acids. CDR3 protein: CASSESFGTALEQYF. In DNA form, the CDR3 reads TGTGCCAGCAGCGAGTCATTCGGGACCGCTCTGGAGCAGTACTTC.

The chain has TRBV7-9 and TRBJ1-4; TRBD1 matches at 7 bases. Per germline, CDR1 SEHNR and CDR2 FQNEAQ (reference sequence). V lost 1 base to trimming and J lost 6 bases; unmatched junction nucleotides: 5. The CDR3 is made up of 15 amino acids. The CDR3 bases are TGTGCCAGCAGCTTAGACAGGGGAGAGGATGAAAAACTGTTTTTT. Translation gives CASSLDRGEDEKLFF.

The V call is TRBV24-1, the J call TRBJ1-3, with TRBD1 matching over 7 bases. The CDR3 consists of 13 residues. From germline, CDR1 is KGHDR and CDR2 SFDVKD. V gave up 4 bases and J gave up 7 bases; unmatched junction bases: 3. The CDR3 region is CATSEVQGNTIYF. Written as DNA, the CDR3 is TGTGCCACCAGTGAGGTACAGGGGAACACCATATATTTT.

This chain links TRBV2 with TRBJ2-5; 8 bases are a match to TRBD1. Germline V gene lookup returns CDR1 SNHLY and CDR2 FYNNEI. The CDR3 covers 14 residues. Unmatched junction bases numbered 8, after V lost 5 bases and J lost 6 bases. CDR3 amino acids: CASSTGTGLQTQYF. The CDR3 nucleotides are TGTGCCAGCAGTACTGGGACAGGTTTGCAGACCCAGTACTTC.

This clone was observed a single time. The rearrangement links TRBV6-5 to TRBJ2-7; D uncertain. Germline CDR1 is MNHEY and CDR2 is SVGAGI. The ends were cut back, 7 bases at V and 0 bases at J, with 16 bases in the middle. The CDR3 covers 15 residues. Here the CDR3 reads CASTTQTGSSYEQYF. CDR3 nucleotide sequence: TGTGCCAGCACCACCCAGACGGGTAGCTCCTACGAGCAGTACTTC.

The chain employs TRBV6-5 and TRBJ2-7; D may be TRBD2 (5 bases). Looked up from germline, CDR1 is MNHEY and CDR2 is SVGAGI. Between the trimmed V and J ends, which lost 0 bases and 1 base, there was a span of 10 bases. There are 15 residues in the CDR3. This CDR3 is CASSYSNRLSYEQYF. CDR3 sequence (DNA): TGTGCCAGCAGTTACTCGAACAGACTATCCTACGAGCAGTACTTC.

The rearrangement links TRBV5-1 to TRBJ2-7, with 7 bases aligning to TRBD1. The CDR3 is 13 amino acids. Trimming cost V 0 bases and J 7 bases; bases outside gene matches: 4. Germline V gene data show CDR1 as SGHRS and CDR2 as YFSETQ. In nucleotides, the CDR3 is TGCGCCAGCAGCTTGGCCATCAGGGGGGAGCAGTACTTC. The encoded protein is CASSLAIRGEQYF.

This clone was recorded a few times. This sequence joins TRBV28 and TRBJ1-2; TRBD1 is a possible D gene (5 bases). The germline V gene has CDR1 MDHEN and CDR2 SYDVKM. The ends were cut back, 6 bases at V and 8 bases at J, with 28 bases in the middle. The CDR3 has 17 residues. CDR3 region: CASSEFAQFEGSGGYTF. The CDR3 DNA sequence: TGTGCCAGCAGCGAATTCGCCCAATTTGAGGGGAGCGGCGGCTACACCTTC.

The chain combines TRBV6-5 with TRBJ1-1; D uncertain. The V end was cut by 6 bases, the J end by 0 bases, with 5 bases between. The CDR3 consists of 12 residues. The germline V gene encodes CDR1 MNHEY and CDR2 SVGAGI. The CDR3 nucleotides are TGTGCCAGCAGCTTCATGAACACTGAAGCTTTCTTT. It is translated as CASSFMNTEAFF.

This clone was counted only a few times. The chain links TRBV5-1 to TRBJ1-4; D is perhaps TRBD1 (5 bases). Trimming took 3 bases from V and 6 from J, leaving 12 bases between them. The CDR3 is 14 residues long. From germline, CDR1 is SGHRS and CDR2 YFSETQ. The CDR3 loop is CASSSGRADEKLFF. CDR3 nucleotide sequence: TGCGCCAGCAGCTCGGGCAGGGCTGATGAAAAACTGTTTTTT.

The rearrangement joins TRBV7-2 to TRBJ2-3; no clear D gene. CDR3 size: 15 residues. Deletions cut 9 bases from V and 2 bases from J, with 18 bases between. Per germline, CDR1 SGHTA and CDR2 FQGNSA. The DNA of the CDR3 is TGTGCCAGTACTTCTACCCTTACTCCCACAGATACGCAGTATTTT. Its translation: CASTSTLTPTDTQYF.

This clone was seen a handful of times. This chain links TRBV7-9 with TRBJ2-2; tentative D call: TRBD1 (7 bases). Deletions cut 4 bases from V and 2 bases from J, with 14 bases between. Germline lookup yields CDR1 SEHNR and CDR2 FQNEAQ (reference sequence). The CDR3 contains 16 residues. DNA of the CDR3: TGTGCCAGCAGCTCTCCAGGGGGACTCAACACCGGGGAGCTGTTTTTT. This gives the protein CASSSPGGLNTGELFF.

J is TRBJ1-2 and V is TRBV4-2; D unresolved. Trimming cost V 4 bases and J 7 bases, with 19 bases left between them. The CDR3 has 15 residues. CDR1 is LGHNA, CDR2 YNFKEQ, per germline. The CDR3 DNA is TGTGCCAGCAGCCCCTCGTCGAAAGTCCAAAGTGGCTACACCTTC. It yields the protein CASSPSSKVQSGYTF.

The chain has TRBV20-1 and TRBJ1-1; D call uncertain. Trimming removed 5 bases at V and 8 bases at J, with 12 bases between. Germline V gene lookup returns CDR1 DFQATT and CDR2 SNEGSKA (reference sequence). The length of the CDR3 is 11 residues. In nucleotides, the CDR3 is TGCAGTGCTTGGGGAGGAACGGAAGCTTTCTTT. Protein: CSAWGGTEAFF.

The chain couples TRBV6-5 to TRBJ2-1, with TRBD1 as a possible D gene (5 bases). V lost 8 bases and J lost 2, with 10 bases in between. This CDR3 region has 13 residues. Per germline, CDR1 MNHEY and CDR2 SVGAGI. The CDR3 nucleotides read TGTGCCAGCCGTCTAGGGGCCTACAATGAGCAGTTCTTC. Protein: CASRLGAYNEQFF.